These T cell receptor beta chains were read from a single sample in a study of CD8 T cells in ankylosing spondylitis. TCRdb analysed the 5' RACE reads with MiXCR anew, one entry per CDR3 protein. The sample consists of 350,000 to 550,000 distinct CDR3 sequences, more than 25% of them appearing once. The specimen was blood, either unsorted or a sorted T cell fraction (not recorded which). The source is a male donor with ankylosing spondylitis. Both conserved end residues are part of each CDR3. A D gene is named only where the DNA matches it firmly. Clone size, where shown, is once, few, many, or a class for clones that have expanded.

J gene	clone size	D gene	V gene	CDR3 DNA	CDR3 protein
TRBJ2-3	.	TRBD1	TRBV12-3/TRBV12-4	TGTGCCAGCAGTTTAGCGGGACAGACCGACAGGGGGTATTTT	CASSLAGQTDRGYF
TRBJ2-1	few	.	TRBV10-3	TGTGCCATCAAAAGTAGGCAGGGGGGGAATGAGCAGTTCTTC	CAIKSRQGGNEQFF
TRBJ2-1	.	TRBD1	TRBV20-1	TGCAGTGCTAGAGCCGGGACAGGTTCCAATGAGCAGTTCTTC	CSARAGTGSNEQFF
TRBJ2-7	.	TRBD2	TRBV5-1	TGCGCCAGCAGCTTCGGGGGATTGGGACTAGCTTACAGCTCCTACGAGCAGTACTTC	CASSFGGLGLAYSSYEQYF
TRBJ1-3	few	.	TRBV3-1	TGTGCCAGCAGCCGTACAGGGATGATTGGAAACACCATATATTTT	CASSRTGMIGNTIYF
TRBJ1-5	few	.	TRBV6-2/TRBV6-3	TGTGCCAGCAGTTACGGGGGGAATAGCAATCAGCCCCAGCATTTT	CASSYGGNSNQPQHF
TRBJ2-3	.	.	TRBV2	TGTGCCAGCAGTGAAGATGAGCGACTCACAGATACGCAGTATTTT	CASSEDERLTDTQYF
TRBJ1-5	few	TRBD1	TRBV24-1	TGTGCCACCAGTGCCTCCGGGACAGGGGGCGACGATCAGCCCCAGCATTTT	CATSASGTGGDDQPQHF
TRBJ1-4	.	.	TRBV20-1	TGCAGTGCTAGACCGGGGGGTGGTGAAAAACTGTTTTTT	CSARPGGGEKLFF
TRBJ1-3	few	.	TRBV5-1	TGCGCCAGCAGCACTGACCGGGACTCTGGAAACACCATATATTTT	CASSTDRDSGNTIYF
TRBJ1-2	.	.	TRBV29-1	TGCAGCGTTGAATTACAGGGTGGAGGCTATGGCTACACCTTC	CSVELQGGGYGYTF
TRBJ2-3	.	TRBD2	TRBV5-5	TGTGCCAGCAGCTTGGGGATTAGCGGGATTTCAGCAGATACGCAGTATTTT	CASSLGISGISADTQYF
TRBJ2-3	few	.	TRBV7-9	TGTGCCAGCAGCAGGAGGGGTCCTAGCACAGATACGCAGTATTTT	CASSRRGPSTDTQYF
TRBJ2-2	.	.	TRBV20-1	TGCAGTGCTAAGCCCGAGGTCCCCTTGGGGGGGGAGCTGTTTTTT	CSAKPEVPLGGELFF
TRBJ2-5	few	.	TRBV29-1	TGCAGCGGCAGACAAGGGCACCAAGAGACCCAGTACTTC	CSGRQGHQETQYF
TRBJ2-2	few	.	TRBV19	TGTGCCAGTACCCCTCTGGGGGGTGGTTCCACCGGGGAGCTGTTTTTT	CASTPLGGGSTGELFF
TRBJ2-7	.	.	TRBV4-2	TGTGCCAGCAGCTCAGAGGGCAACTACGAGCAGTACTTC	CASSSEGNYEQYF
TRBJ2-1	.	TRBD2	TRBV29-1	TGCAGCGTAGCCGAAGCGGGAGAAGGAGAGCAGTTCTTC	CSVAEAGEGEQFF
TRBJ2-3	.	.	TRBV7-9	TGTGCCAGCAGCTTAGGGCTAGCGAGCTCTAGCACAGATACGCAGTATTTT	CASSLGLASSSTDTQYF
TRBJ2-1	.	.	TRBV19	TGTGCCAGTAGTATTAATGGGCCCAGGGATGAGCAGTTCTTC	CASSINGPRDEQFF
TRBJ2-1	few	TRBD2	TRBV5-1	TGCGCCAGCAGCTGGGGACTAGCGGAAACCTACAATGAGCAGTTCTTC	CASSWGLAETYNEQFF
TRBJ2-1	.	TRBD2	TRBV6-5	TGTGCCAGCAGTTACACGACTAGCGGGAGGCGGAATGAGCAGTTCTTC	CASSYTTSGRRNEQFF
TRBJ2-1	.	.	TRBV20-1	TGCAGTGCTTCCCCCCCCCTGGGGGTTAATGAGCAGTTCTTC	CSASPPLGVNEQFF
TRBJ1-1	.	.	TRBV2	TGTGCCAGCACGGCGAGGGGCCCTGAAGCTTTCTTT	CASTARGPEAFF
TRBJ2-5	.	.	TRBV6-1	TGTGCCAGCAGTGAGCGGACAGACCAAGAGACCCAGTACTTC	CASSERTDQETQYF
TRBJ2-7	.	.	TRBV15	TGTGCCACCAGCAGACAGAACTACGAGCAGTACTTC	CATSRQNYEQYF
TRBJ1-1	.	.	TRBV15	TGTGCCACCAGCAGAGGCCAATGGGGCAGGGGGAACACTGAAGCTTTCTTT	CATSRGQWGRGNTEAFF
TRBJ2-5	.	TRBD1	TRBV5-1	TGCGCCAGCAGCTTGTGGGGCAGGGGGACGGAGACCCAGTACTTC	CASSLWGRGTETQYF
TRBJ2-1	.	TRBD2	TRBV7-2	TGTGCCAGCAGCTTCATAGCGGGAGCTTACAATGAGCAGTTCTTC	CASSFIAGAYNEQFF
TRBJ2-1	.	.	TRBV20-1	TGCAGTGCTAGAGATCGGGTACCCAGCGATGAGCAGTTCTTC	CSARDRVPSDEQFF